One and the same sample provided the 27 T cell receptor beta chains below, sequenced in a study of cytotoxic CD8 clonotypes in ibrutinib-treated CLL. Assay used: immunoSEQ multiplex PCR; TCRdb lists only in-frame clones, some missing. The table shows roughly 63,000 clones, with 45% to 65% occurring only once. The material was PBMCs, obtained after 12 months of ibrutinib treatment. These receptors were collected from a human donor with chronic lymphocytic leukemia.

The chain has TRBV2 and TRBJ1-5, with a tentative D call TRBD1 (5 bases). V lost 1 base to trimming and J lost 6 bases, with 13 bases between them. Germline CDR1 reads SNHLY; CDR2 reads FYNNEI. The CDR3 is 15 residues long. The DNA for the CDR3 is TGTGCCAGCAGTGAAGTGCCGGGGGGAAGTCAGCCCCAGCATTTT. Translated, it gives CASSEVPGGSQPQHF.

By frequency in the sample, this clone is medium-sized (0.01 to 0.1%). The CDR3 nucleotides read TGTGCCAGCAGCCGTAGCGGGAGGTCCTACGAGCAGTACTTC. Protein product: CASSRSGRSYEQYF. The V call is TRBV14, the J call TRBJ2-7, with TRBD2 matching 10 bases. CDR3 size: 14 residues. J lost 1 base, V lost 4 bases, and 1 base had no gene match. The germline V gene has CDR1 SGHDN and CDR2 FVKESK.

This clone was counted between two and nine times. The chain has TRBV6-1 and TRBJ1-2; D uncertain. CDR1 is MNHNS, CDR2 SASEGT, per germline. Trimming removed 0 bases at V and 4 bases at J, with 9 bases between. This CDR3 region has 14 residues. For the CDR3, the DNA is TGTGCCAGCAGTGAAGCGCGGCAGTCCTATGGCTACACCTTC. It yields the protein CASSEARQSYGYTF.

The chain employs TRBV5-1 and TRBJ1-3; D uncertain. V was clipped by 2 bases and J by 1 base, with 7 bases between them. The germline CDR1 and CDR2 sequences are SGHRS and YFSETQ. The CDR3 runs 14 residues. The CDR3 is CASSFGNSGNTIYF. Written as DNA, the CDR3 is TGCGCCAGCAGCTTCGGGAATTCTGGAAACACCATATATTTT.

The chain couples TRBV7-9 to TRBJ1-2; no definite D call. Between the trimmed V and J ends, which lost 1 base and 7 bases, there was a span of 13 bases. Germline CDR1 reads SEHNR; CDR2 reads FQNEAQ (reference sequence). The CDR3 contains 14 residues. CDR3 coding DNA: TGTGCCAGCAGCTTAGGGCAATCTGGGAGTGGCTACACCTTC. This translates into CASSLGQSGSGYTF.

This chain joins TRBV27 and TRBJ2-3, with 11 bases matching TRBD1. After removal of 8 bases from V and 5 bases from J, the junction contained 6 bases not matched to a gene. CDR3 size: 14 residues. Germline V gene sequence: CDR1 MNHEY, CDR2 SMNVEV (reference sequence). The CDR3 nucleotides read TGTGCCAGCTTCGGACAGGGGGCGGGAGATACGCAGTATTTT. The encoded protein is CASFGQGAGDTQYF.

V gene TRBV13 combines with J gene TRBJ2-5, with D maybe TRBD2 (5 bases). Germline lookup yields CDR1 PRHDT and CDR2 FYEKMQ (reference sequence). The V end was cut by 2 bases, the J end by 0 bases, with 22 bases between. The CDR3 extends over 19 amino acids. The CDR3: CASSLSVRVWAQYQETQYF. The CDR3 DNA follows: TGTGCCAGCAGCTTATCGGTGCGGGTGTGGGCACAGTACCAAGAGACCCAGTACTTC.

The chain links TRBV18 to TRBJ2-1; no definite D call. Germline CDR1 and CDR2: KGHSH and LQKENI. Trimming shortened V by 3 bases and J by 9 bases, and 15 bases separated the two germline ends. The CDR3 runs 14 residues. CDR3 coding DNA: TGTGCCAGCTCACCCGGGTTCGAAGGCGGTGAGCAGTTCTTC. This gives the protein CASSPGFEGGEQFF. The full variable domain, in which reference TRBV18 and TRBJ2-1 provide the parts outside the CDR3, is NAGVMQNPRHLVRRRGQEARLRCSPMKGHSHVYWYRQLPEEGLKFMVYLQKENIIDESGMPKERFSAEFPKEGPSILRIQQVVRGDSAAYFCASSPGFEGGEQFFGPGTRLTVL.

The chain carries TRBV5-1 and TRBJ1-3; the D is unclear. Trimming took off 0 bases at V and 2 bases at J, with 6 bases between the two ends. Germline CDR1 SGHRS, CDR2 YFSETQ. CDR3 length: 14 residues. The CDR3 region has the DNA TGCGCCAGCAGCTTGGGTGCGCCTGGAAACACCATATATTTT. As protein: CASSLGAPGNTIYF.

J is TRBJ2-7 and V is TRBV6-6, with 10 positions matching TRBD1. V was pared by 6 bases and J by 0 bases, with 5 bases of the junction left unmatched. The CDR3 is 15 residues long. In germline, CDR1 is MNHNY, CDR2 SVGAGI (reference sequence). CDR3 loop: CASSKTGGASYEQYF. As DNA, the CDR3 is TGTGCCAGCAGCAAGACAGGGGGCGCCTCCTACGAGCAGTACTTC.

The rearrangement joins TRBV2 to TRBJ1-1, with D possibly being TRBD1 (6 bases). CDR1 is SNHLY and CDR2 is FYNNEI in the germline V gene. The CDR3 is 13 residues long. V lost 5 bases and J lost 6, with 13 bases in between. CDR3 in DNA: TGTGCCAGCAGTCCACAGGGAGCGGCTGAAGCTTTCTTT. The encoded protein is CASSPQGAAEAFF. Complete variable domain (other parts from reference TRBV2 and TRBJ1-1): EPEVTQTPSHQVTQMGQEVILRCVPISNHLYFYWYRQILGQKVEFLVSFYNNEISEKSEIFDDQFSVERPDGSNFTLKIRSTKLEDSAMYFCASSPQGAAEAFFGQGTRLTVV.

This sequence joins TRBV12-5 and TRBJ2-7, with 7 bases that match TRBD1. Germline CDR1 and CDR2: LGHNT and FRNRAP. This CDR3 comprises 13 residues. The DNA for the CDR3 is TGTGCTAGTGGTTTGGCCCTCCAAGGACAGGCTATCGTC. Its translation: CASGLALQGQAIV.

This clone was counted only a few times. The chain couples TRBV6-6 to TRBJ2-1, with a tentative D call TRBD2 (6 bases). Trimming took 0 bases from V and 6 from J, leaving 12 bases between them. The length of the CDR3 is 15 residues. CDR1 and CDR2 (germline): MNHNY, SVGAGI (reference sequence). Here the CDR3 reads CASSYSMVGGNEQFF. DNA of the CDR3: TGTGCCAGCAGTTACTCGATGGTGGGGGGCAATGAGCAGTTCTTC.

This clone was observed a handful of times. This chain connects TRBV2 to TRBJ1-1, with D perhaps matching TRBD1 (5 bases). The CDR3 runs to 13 residues. The germline V gene encodes CDR1 SNHLY and CDR2 FYNNEI. The germline V and J ends were trimmed by 6 bases and 2 bases, with 10 bases remaining between them. For the CDR3, the DNA is TGTGCCAGCAGGGCAGGGAGAAACACTGAAGCTTTCTTT. Protein: CASRAGRNTEAFF.

The chain couples TRBV7-2 to TRBJ2-7; TRBD2 agrees at 8 bases. CDR3 length equals 14 residues. V was clipped by 5 bases and J by 0 bases; unmatched bases: 3. The germline V gene encodes CDR1 SGHTA and CDR2 FQGNSA. The CDR3 is CASSRAGASYEQYF. In DNA, the CDR3 is TGTGCCAGCAGCCGAGCGGGAGCCTCCTACGAGCAGTACTTC. The entire variable domain, with the rest obtained from reference TRBV7-2 and TRBJ2-7, is as follows: GAGVSQSPSNKVTEKGKDVELRCDPISGHTALYWYRQSLGQGLEFLIYFQGNSAPDKSGLPSDRFSAERTGGSVSTLTIQRTQQEDSAVYLCASSRAGASYEQYFGPGTRLTVT.

This clone occurred a few times. This rearrangement joins TRBV12-5 to TRBJ1-1; D gene unclear. CDR1 is LGHNT, CDR2 FRNRAP, per germline. CDR3 size: 13 residues. V was clipped by 6 bases and J by 0 bases, with 8 bases between them. In DNA, the CDR3 is TGTGCTAGTGGGCCGATGGTGAACACTGAAGCTTTCTTT. This translates into CASGPMVNTEAFF.

V usage is TRBV2 and J usage is TRBJ2-5; D is undetermined. The V and J ends lost 3 bases and 5 bases respectively, with 10 bases between them. The CDR3 length is 13 residues. CDR1 and CDR2 from the germline V gene are SNHLY and FYNNEI. The CDR3, as DNA: TGTGCCAGCAGTGATTCCGCTCCGGAGACCCAGTACTTC. Protein product: CASSDSAPETQYF.

The chain recombines TRBV9 with TRBJ1-2, with D possibly TRBD1 on 5 matching bases. Trimming shortened V by 3 bases and J by 1 base, and 16 bases separated the two germline ends. Germline CDR1 and CDR2: SGDLS and YYNGEE. This CDR3 has 16 residues. CDR3 residues: CASSGQPVAFNYGYTF. Here the CDR3 DNA reads TGTGCCAGCAGCGGACAGCCAGTAGCCTTTAACTATGGCTACACCTTC.

This sequence joins TRBV27 and TRBJ2-2, with D tentatively TRBD2 (6 bases). The CDR3 sequence is 14 residues long. Trimming left V 5 bases short and J 7 bases short, with 14 bases between. Germline loops: CDR1 MNHEY, CDR2 SMNVEV (reference sequence). Here the CDR3 reads CASSLLSTSGELFF. The CDR3 bases are TGTGCCAGCAGTCTGCTTTCGACTAGCGGGGAGCTGTTTTTT.

The chain is built from TRBV28 and TRBJ1-2; a possible D gene is TRBD1 (5 bases). Germline CDR1 and CDR2: MDHEN and SYDVKM. Trimming took off 5 bases at V and 7 bases at J, with 17 bases between the two ends. The CDR3 is made up of 14 amino acids. The CDR3: CASSPGVLSSGYTF. DNA for the CDR3: TGTGCCAGCAGTCCGGGGGTACTATCCTCTGGCTACACCTTC.

This chain links TRBV6-6 with TRBJ1-2; D not resolved. Trimming removed 6 bases at V and 8 bases at J, with 19 bases between. The length of the CDR3 is 14 residues. Germline V CDR1 and CDR2: MNHNY, SVGAGI (reference sequence). CDR3 nucleotides: TGTGCCAGCAGGCCCACCAGAGGAGGAGGGGGCTACACCTTC. It translates to CASRPTRGGGGYTF.

The table lists this clone with a count of one. The V and J genes are TRBV27 and TRBJ2-7; 8 bases are shared with TRBD2. The CDR3 runs to 16 residues. The germline V gene encodes CDR1 MNHEY and CDR2 SMNVEV (reference sequence). V dropped 4 bases and J dropped 1; count of bases not matched to a gene: 9. In DNA form, the CDR3 reads TGTGCCAGCAGTTCAATTTGGACTAGCCATTCCTACGAGCAGTACTTC. This encodes CASSSIWTSHSYEQYF.

The chain recombines TRBV5-1 with TRBJ1-3; 8 bases match TRBD1. The J segment lost 2 bases and the V segment lost 4 bases, leaving 5 bases of the junction unmatched. Germline CDR1 is SGHRS and CDR2 is YFSETQ. The length of the CDR3 is 15 residues. Here the CDR3 reads CASSQTGGPGNTIYF. The DNA for the CDR3 is TGCGCCAGCAGCCAAACAGGGGGACCTGGAAACACCATATATTTT.

The chain has TRBV7-2 and TRBJ2-1; a possible D gene is TRBD1 (5 bases). The length of the CDR3 is 15 residues. The ends were cut back, 0 bases at V and 3 bases at J, with 9 bases in the middle. The germline V gene encodes CDR1 SGHTA and CDR2 FQGNSA. This chain's CDR3 is CASSLAMTDYNEQFF. As DNA, the CDR3 is TGTGCCAGCAGCTTAGCGATGACAGACTACAATGAGCAGTTCTTC.

V is TRBV15 and J is TRBJ2-7, with D possibly being TRBD2 (6 bases). Germline CDR1 and CDR2: LNHNV and YYDKDF (reference sequence). V lost 5 bases and J 3 bases, leaving 14 bases between the germline ends. The CDR3 extends over 14 amino acids. The CDR3 nucleotides are TGTGCCACCAGCCACTCCCTCGGGGGCTACGAGCAGTACTTC. This gives the protein CATSHSLGGYEQYF.

This chain uses TRBV15 with TRBJ2-5, with a possible D match to TRBD2 (5 bases). The CDR3 has 14 residues. V was cut by 4 bases and J by 1 base, with 10 bases left in between. CDR1 and CDR2 from the germline V gene are LNHNV and YYDKDF (reference sequence). The CDR3 region is CATSKGSSQETQYF. DNA of the CDR3: TGTGCCACCAGCAAAGGGAGCTCCCAAGAGACCCAGTACTTC.

The chain is built from TRBV7-6 and TRBJ2-1, with a possible D match to TRBD2 (5 bases). With 2 bases removed from V and 10 bases from J, the gap between germline ends came to 12 bases. Per germline, CDR1 SGHVS and CDR2 FNYEAQ. The CDR3 has 13 amino acids. In nucleotides, the CDR3 is TGTGCCAGCAGCTTAATGTTGGCTAGCGAGCAGTTCTTC. This codes for CASSLMLASEQFF. Full variable domain (remainder filled in from reference TRBV7-6 and TRBJ2-1): GAGVSQSPRYKVTKRGQDVALRCDPISGHVSLYWYRQALGQGPEFLTYFNYEAQQDKSGLPNDRFSAERPEGSISTLTIQRTEQRDSAMYRCASSLMLASEQFFGPGTRLTVL.